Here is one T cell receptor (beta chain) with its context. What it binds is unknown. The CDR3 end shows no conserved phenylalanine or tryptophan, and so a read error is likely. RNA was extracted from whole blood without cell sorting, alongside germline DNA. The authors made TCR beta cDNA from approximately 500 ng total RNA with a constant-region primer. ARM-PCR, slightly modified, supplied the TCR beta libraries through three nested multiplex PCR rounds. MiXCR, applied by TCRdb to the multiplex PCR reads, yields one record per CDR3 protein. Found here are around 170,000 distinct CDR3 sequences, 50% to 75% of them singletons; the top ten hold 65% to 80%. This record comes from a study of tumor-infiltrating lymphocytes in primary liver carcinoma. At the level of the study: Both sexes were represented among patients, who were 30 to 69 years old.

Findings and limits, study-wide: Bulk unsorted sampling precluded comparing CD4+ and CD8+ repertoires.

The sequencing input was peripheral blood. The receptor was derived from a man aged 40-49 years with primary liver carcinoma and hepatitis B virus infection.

This CDR3 reads CSVEEYGRETQYL. The CDR3 DNA is TGCAGCGTTGAAGAATACGGGCGGGAGACCCAGTACTTG. The chain has TRBV29-1 and TRBJ2-5; no firm D call. Trimming removed 0 bases from V and 5 bases from J, with 10 bases in between. The CDR3 extends over 13 amino acids. The germline V gene encodes CDR1 SQVTM and CDR2 ANQGSEA.